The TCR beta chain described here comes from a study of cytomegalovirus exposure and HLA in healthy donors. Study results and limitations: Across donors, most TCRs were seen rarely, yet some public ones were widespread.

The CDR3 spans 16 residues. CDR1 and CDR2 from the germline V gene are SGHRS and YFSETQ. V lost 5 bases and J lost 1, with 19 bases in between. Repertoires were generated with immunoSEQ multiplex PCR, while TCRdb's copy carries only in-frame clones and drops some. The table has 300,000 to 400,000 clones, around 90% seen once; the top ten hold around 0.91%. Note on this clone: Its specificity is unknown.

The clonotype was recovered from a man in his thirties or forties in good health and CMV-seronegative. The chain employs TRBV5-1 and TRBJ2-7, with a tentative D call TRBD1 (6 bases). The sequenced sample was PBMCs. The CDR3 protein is CASRTLDRPQSYEQYF. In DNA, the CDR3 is TGCGCCAGCAGAACATTGGACAGACCCCAATCCTACGAGCAGTACTTC.